The following is a TCR beta chain sequence with its context. The time point: pretreatment peripheral blood. Sequencing was performed with immunoSEQ multiplex PCR; in TCRdb, only in-frame clones are kept and a portion is missing. The data contain more than 55,000 clones, approximately 80% of them singletons. V dropped 4 bases and J dropped 4 bases, with 6 bases sitting between them. Germline V gene lookup returns CDR1 GTSNPN and CDR2 SVGIG (reference sequence). CDR3 length: 11 residues. The sample originates from a study of PD-L1 blockade in urothelial cancer. Across the study: Peripheral blood specimens exhibited a median yield of roughly 140,000 T cells.

The genes are TRBV30 and TRBJ2-3, with D uncertain. The receptor was derived from a man between 65 and 85 years old with urothelial cancer. The input for sequencing was PBMCs, taken around atezolizumab (anti-PD-L1) treatment. The DNA for the CDR3 is TGTGCCTGGAATCATGCAGATACGCAGTATTTT. Its translation: CAWNHADTQYF.